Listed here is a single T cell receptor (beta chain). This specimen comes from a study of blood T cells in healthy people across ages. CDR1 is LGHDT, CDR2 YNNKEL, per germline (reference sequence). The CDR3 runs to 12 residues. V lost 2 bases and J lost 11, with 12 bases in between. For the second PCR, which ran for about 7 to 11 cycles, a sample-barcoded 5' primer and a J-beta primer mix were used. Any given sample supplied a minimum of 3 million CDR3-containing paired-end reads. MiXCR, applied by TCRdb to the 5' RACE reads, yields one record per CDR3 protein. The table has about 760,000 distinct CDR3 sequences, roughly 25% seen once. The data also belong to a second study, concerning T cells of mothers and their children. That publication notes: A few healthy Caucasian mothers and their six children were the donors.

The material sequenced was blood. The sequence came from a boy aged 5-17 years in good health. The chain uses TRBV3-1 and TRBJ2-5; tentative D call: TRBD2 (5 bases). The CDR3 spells CASSQSSSPQYF. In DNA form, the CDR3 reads TGTGCCAGCAGCCAATCTAGCTCCCCACAGTACTTC.